This T cell receptor (beta chain) was observed in a study of T cell responses to AZD1222 COVID-19 vaccine. Overall study findings and caveats: At 160-218 and 743-854, vaccine-associated CD4 TCRs were dominant, and they spanned spike.

Germline CDR1 SEHNR, CDR2 FQNEAQ (reference sequence). The V end was cut by 6 bases, the J end by 7 bases, with 13 bases between. This CDR3 is 13 amino acids long. This clone has at least ten counts. Antigen specificity is unknown. Data came from immunoSEQ multiplex PCR; TCRdb stores just in-frame clones and leaves some out. The sample consists of 120,000 or so clones, about 93% of them appearing once. Sequenced material: peripheral blood, taken 28 days after the second AZD1222 dose. This receptor was obtained from an adult who received the AZD1222 COVID-19 vaccine. The genes are TRBV7-9 and TRBJ1-5, with D maybe TRBD1 (6 bases). This CDR3 reads CASSSEGGQPQHF. The CDR3 DNA reads as TGTGCCAGCAGTTCCGAAGGGGGGCAGCCCCAGCATTTT.